This TCR beta chain was recovered during a study of cytomegalovirus exposure and HLA in healthy donors. Whole-study findings and limits: Most of the CMV-associated TCR beta chains (in a later analysis) appeared to be HLA-restricted. The study designated 150 to 200 TCR beta chains cytomegalovirus-associated. TCR beta chains associated with HLA were, in a later analysis, more clonally expanded than equally common others. In presence/absence analyses, roughly uniform sequencing depth across donors was assumed.

This clone was detected a few times. Its matching antigen is unknown. In germline, CDR1 is MGHRA, CDR2 YSYEKL. This CDR3 has 15 amino acids. J gave up 8 bases and V 0 bases, and 7 bases lay outside the gene matches. PCR was performed using 60 Vbeta and 13 Jbeta primers. Some clones are missing from TCRdb's copy, which holds only in-frame ones; the method was immunoSEQ multiplex PCR. This table has approximately 150,000 clones, about 80% appearing once. The V and J genes are TRBV4-1 and TRBJ1-2, with 9 nucleotides matching TRBD1. The source material was PBMCs. This clonotype originated in a man aged 18 to 35 in good health and CMV-seropositive. For the CDR3, the DNA is TGCGCCAGCAGCCAAGACGGGACAGGGATACGGGGCTACACCTTC. Encoded protein: CASSQDGTGIRGYTF.